A selection of T cell receptor beta chains follows, all from one sample in a study of T cells after yellow fever vaccination. TCRdb recomputed calls from the 5' RACE reads with MiXCR, one row per CDR3 protein. The data show some 350,000 distinct CDR3 sequences, roughly 4.3% seen once. The sample consisted of PBMCs, taken 5 days after the yellow fever booster vaccination. The receptors come from a man in his late teens or twenties who received the YFV17D yellow fever vaccine. Each CDR3 is given with its conserved first and last residue. The D gene is left open where the match is weak. A row's size may be missing; if present it is once, few, many or a size class.

j_gene: TRBJ1-5; abundance: .; d_gene: .; v_gene: TRBV6-2/TRBV6-3; CDR3aa: CASSSPSRRNQPQHF; CDR3nt: TGTGCCAGCAGTTCCCCCTCCAGGCGGAATCAGCCCCAGCATTTT
j_gene: TRBJ2-1; abundance: few; d_gene: TRBD2; v_gene: TRBV5-4; CDR3aa: CASSLDTSGDNEQFF; CDR3nt: TGTGCCAGCAGCTTGGATACTAGCGGTGACAATGAGCAGTTCTTC
j_gene: TRBJ2-7; abundance: many; d_gene: .; v_gene: TRBV15; CDR3aa: CATSLSVSYEQYF; CDR3nt: TGTGCCACCAGCTTGTCAGTCTCCTACGAGCAGTACTTC
j_gene: TRBJ2-1; abundance: .; d_gene: TRBD1; v_gene: TRBV6-5; CDR3aa: CASSYSGTGSVEQFF; CDR3nt: TGTGCCAGCAGTTACTCCGGGACAGGGTCGGTTGAGCAGTTCTTC
j_gene: TRBJ2-1; abundance: many; d_gene: TRBD1; v_gene: TRBV9; CDR3aa: CASSGLATGGGEQFF; CDR3nt: TGTGCCAGCAGCGGTCTTGCTACAGGGGGTGGTGAGCAGTTCTTC
j_gene: TRBJ1-1; abundance: few; d_gene: .; v_gene: TRBV5-1; CDR3aa: CASSLERLDTEAFF; CDR3nt: TGCGCCAGCAGCTTGGAGAGGCTCGACACTGAAGCTTTCTTT
j_gene: TRBJ2-5; abundance: many; d_gene: TRBD2; v_gene: TRBV5-1; CDR3aa: CASSPGTSSQTQYF; CDR3nt: TGCGCCAGCAGCCCTGGGACTAGCTCTCAGACCCAGTACTTC
j_gene: TRBJ2-5; abundance: many; d_gene: TRBD1; v_gene: TRBV4-1; CDR3aa: CASSPYHRGLGETQYF; CDR3nt: TGCGCCAGCAGCCCTTACCACAGGGGCCTCGGAGAGACCCAGTACTTC
j_gene: TRBJ1-4; abundance: .; d_gene: .; v_gene: TRBV5-1; CDR3aa: CASSMATNEKLFF; CDR3nt: TGCGCCAGCAGCATGGCGACTAATGAAAAACTGTTTTTT
j_gene: TRBJ1-5; abundance: many; d_gene: .; v_gene: TRBV13; CDR3aa: CASSPRTGRSQPQHF; CDR3nt: TGTGCCAGCAGCCCTCGGACGGGGCGGTCTCAGCCCCAGCATTTT
j_gene: TRBJ1-4; abundance: .; d_gene: TRBD1; v_gene: TRBV25-1; CDR3aa: CASSTGGLGEKLFF; CDR3nt: TGTGCCAGCAGTACAGGGGGCTTAGGAGAAAAACTGTTTTTT
j_gene: TRBJ1-5; abundance: few; d_gene: .; v_gene: TRBV5-1; CDR3aa: CASSPDQGDQPQHF; CDR3nt: TGCGCCAGCAGCCCCGACCAGGGTGATCAGCCCCAGCATTTT
j_gene: TRBJ2-1; abundance: many; d_gene: TRBD2; v_gene: TRBV5-4; CDR3aa: CASTSAGTIYNEQFF; CDR3nt: TGTGCCAGCACCTCAGCGGGGACCATTTACAATGAGCAGTTCTTC
j_gene: TRBJ2-3; abundance: many; d_gene: TRBD2; v_gene: TRBV6-4; CDR3aa: CASSDRAGGVTTQYF; CDR3nt: TGTGCCAGCAGTGACCGAGCGGGGGGAGTGACTACGCAGTATTTT
j_gene: TRBJ2-1; abundance: few; d_gene: .; v_gene: TRBV11-2; CDR3aa: CASSHVGGFSYNEQFF; CDR3nt: TGTGCCAGCAGCCATGTCGGGGGCTTCTCCTACAATGAGCAGTTCTTC